This T cell receptor (beta chain) was documented in a study of T-cell memory formation after mild COVID-19. Study-wide background: Largely donor-specific sequence clusters came from a couple of donors. Points from the study as a whole: Researchers found some responding clones in pre-infection memory, a sign that cross-reactive memory joined. The study found contracting CD4+ clones mainly in CM and EM and contracting CD8+ clones in EMRA. Clones contracting across day 15 to 85 had a balanced CD4/CD8 profile; later expanding clones leaned CD4+.

TCRdb redid the calling of the 5' RACE reads with MiXCR, one entry per CDR3 protein. The table lists some 120,000 distinct CDR3 sequences, approximately 15% of them singletons. Points on this clonotype: Its cognate antigen is unknown.

In germline, CDR1 is LGHDT, CDR2 YNNKEL (reference sequence). Trimming took off 4 bases at V and 4 bases at J, with 16 bases between the two ends. This CDR3 region has 15 residues. The chain couples TRBV3-1 to TRBJ1-2; no reliable D call. What was sequenced was PBMCs or a T cell subset sorted from them (not recorded which). The source of this sequence is an adult woman who had mild COVID-19 (a few samples of this study predate the infection). Cell type and time point are not known. CDR3 nucleotide sequence: TGTGCCAGCAGCCCACGCAGCCAGAACAGCTATGGCTACACCTTC. Translating it yields CASSPRSQNSYGYTF. The whole variable domain, remainder taken from reference TRBV3-1 and TRBJ1-2, is DTAVSQTPKYLVTQMGNDKSIKCEQNLGHDTMYWYKQDSKKFLKIMFSYNNKELIINETVPNRFSPKSPDKAHLNLHINSLELGDSAVYFCASSPRSQNSYGYTFGSGTRLTVV.